What follows are 27 T cell receptor beta chains derived from one specimen sequenced in a study of STAT3 mutations in large granular lymphocyte leukemia. The antigens for these receptors are not known. Broader study findings: Every T-cell large granular lymphocyte leukemia patient had at least one immunodominant TCR beta clonotype.

Assay used: immunoSEQ multiplex PCR; TCRdb lists only in-frame clones, some missing. This table holds 11,000 or so clones, 85% found once. The sequenced material came from peripheral blood mononuclear cells. The receptors were sampled from an elderly man with T-cell large granular lymphocyte leukemia. Some clones in this sample may be carry-over from other donors' samples.

The V call is TRBV5-6, the J call TRBJ2-3, with D tentatively TRBD2 (5 bases). The CDR3 length is 14 residues. V lost 1 base to trimming and J lost 3 bases, with 9 bases between them. CDR1 is SGHDT and CDR2 is YYEEEE in the germline V gene. The CDR3 loop is CASSLSAVTDTQYF. In nucleotides, the CDR3 is TGTGCCAGCAGCTTGTCAGCGGTGACAGATACGCAGTATTTT.

The rearrangement joins TRBV28 to TRBJ2-7; 8 bases are shared with TRBD1. CDR1 is MDHEN, CDR2 SYDVKM, per germline. This CDR3 is built from 17 residues. Trimming at V came to 6 bases and at J to 1 base, leaving 14 bases not matched to a gene. CDR3 protein: CASRTSGQGAGSYEQYF. In DNA form, the CDR3 reads TGTGCCAGCAGAACGAGCGGGCAGGGGGCTGGGTCCTACGAGCAGTACTTC.

The chain is built from TRBV7-8 and TRBJ2-7, with a possible D match to TRBD2 (6 bases). The ends were cut back, 2 bases at V and 0 bases at J, with 11 bases in the middle. There are 15 residues in the CDR3. The germline gives CDR1 SGHVS, CDR2 FQNEAQ. The DNA for the CDR3 is TGTGCCAGCAGCTTAAGGGACTCCAACTCCTACGAGCAGTACTTC. Its translation is CASSLRDSNSYEQYF.

This chain joins TRBV5-1 and TRBJ2-3, with D tentatively TRBD1 (5 bases). Germline lookup yields CDR1 SGHRS and CDR2 YFSETQ. There are 14 residues in the CDR3. The ends were cut back, 4 bases at V and 0 bases at J, with 9 bases in the middle. The CDR3 DNA sequence: TGCGCCAGCAGCCCCAGGACAAGCACAGATACGCAGTATTTT. Its translation is CASSPRTSTDTQYF.

The V gene is TRBV5-4, the J gene TRBJ2-7, with a tentative D call TRBD2 (6 bases). With 4 bases removed from V and 3 bases from J, the gap between germline ends came to 11 bases. CDR1 and CDR2 from the germline V gene are SGHNT and YYREEE (reference sequence). The CDR3 is 13 residues long. The CDR3 loop is CASSRQGLYEQYF. Written as DNA, the CDR3 is TGTGCCAGCAGCAGGCAGGGACTCTACGAGCAGTACTTC.

The rearrangement uses TRBV7-3 and TRBJ1-6; possibly TRBD1 for D (5 bases). V lost 2 bases, J lost 7 bases, and 9 bases lay in between. The germline gives CDR1 SGHTA, CDR2 FQGTGA. The CDR3 loop spans 14 amino acids. This CDR3 is CASSLFQGNSPLHF. The CDR3 nucleotides read TGTGCCAGCAGCTTATTTCAGGGAAATTCACCCCTCCACTTT.

For this clone: A read error may produce the germline difference seen at one junction end. V is TRBV7-7 and J is TRBJ2-1; D unresolved. Germline assignment: CDR1 SSHAT and CDR2 FNYEAQ (reference sequence). This CDR3 has 13 amino acids. The CDR3 loop is CASTMSPVDEQFF. CDR3 DNA sequence: TGTGCTAGCACCATGTCCCCGGTGGATGAGCAGTTCTTC.

This clone has just a few counts. The CDR3 DNA reads TGTGCCACAAACCCCGGGGGTGACACTGAAGCTTTCTTT. Amino acids: CATNPGGDTEAFF. The J gene is TRBJ1-1, the V gene TRBV10-3, with D possibly TRBD1 on 5 matching bases. The CDR3 spans 13 residues. Germline V gene sequence: CDR1 ENHRY, CDR2 SYGVKD. The germline V and J ends were trimmed by 10 bases and 3 bases, with 15 bases remaining between them.

V gene TRBV5-8 combines with J gene TRBJ1-5, with D perhaps matching TRBD1 (5 bases). The CDR3 loop spans 16 amino acids. Per the germline V gene, CDR1 is SGHTS and CDR2 is YDEGEE. Trimming stripped 2 bases from V and 0 bases from J, with 12 bases between. The CDR3 protein is CASSFWGAVSNQPQHF. CDR3 DNA: TGTGCCAGCAGCTTTTGGGGCGCGGTTAGCAATCAGCCCCAGCATTTT.

The chain uses TRBV7-2 and TRBJ1-5; no clear D. CDR1 and CDR2 from the germline V gene are SGHTA and FQGNSA. The germline V and J ends were trimmed by 5 bases and 9 bases, with 14 bases remaining between them. The CDR3 has 13 residues. The CDR3 nucleotides read TGTGCCAGCAGCCGAGGTGGGTCCGTGCCCCAGCATTTT. Translating gives CASSRGGSVPQHF.

The gene calls are TRBV30 and TRBJ1-5, with a possible D match to TRBD1 (6 bases). This CDR3 is built from 13 residues. CDR1 and CDR2 (germline): GTSNPN, SVGIG (reference sequence). Trimming took off 0 bases at V and 8 bases at J, with 11 bases between the two ends. The CDR3 bases are TGTGCCTGGAGTGTTGGGGGGGCTAAGCCCCAGCATTTT. The encoded protein is CAWSVGGAKPQHF.

The CDR3 region has the DNA TGCAGCGTGGATGACACTGAAGCTTTCTTT. Its protein is CSVDDTEAFF. The chain has TRBV29-1 and TRBJ1-1, with D unresolved. V lost 6 bases and J lost 3, with 5 bases in between. Germline assignment: CDR1 SQVTM and CDR2 ANQGSEA. The CDR3 runs 10 residues.

The chain links TRBV5-1 to TRBJ1-4; D is uncertain. The CDR3 runs to 14 residues. Germline V gene data show CDR1 as SGHRS and CDR2 as YFSETQ. Trimming took 1 base from V and 5 from J, leaving 9 bases between them. CDR3 sequence: CASSLTATNEKLFF. As DNA, the CDR3 is TGCGCCAGCAGCTTGACAGCCACCAATGAAAAACTGTTTTTT.

The chain carries TRBV2 and TRBJ2-7, with D unclear. Deletions cut 9 bases from V and 6 bases from J, with 12 bases between. Per the germline V gene, CDR1 is SNHLY and CDR2 is FYNNEI. CDR3 size: 11 residues. The CDR3 is CASMDPTEQYF. The CDR3 coding sequence is TGTGCCAGTATGGACCCTACCGAGCAGTACTTC.

The gene calls are TRBV5-4 and TRBJ2-2; 9 bases are shared with TRBD1. V lost 3 bases, J lost 4 bases, and 7 bases stayed unmatched. The CDR3 totals 16 residues. Germline values: CDR1 SGHNT, CDR2 YYREEE (reference sequence). CDR3 DNA: TGTGCCAGCAGCTCCCGGGACAGGGTAGGCACCGGGGAGCTGTTTTTT. Translation gives CASSSRDRVGTGELFF.

The J gene is TRBJ2-3, the V gene TRBV9; D is unresolved. The V and J ends lost 3 bases and 6 bases respectively, with 5 bases between them. This CDR3 contains 11 residues. The germline V gene has CDR1 SGDLS and CDR2 YYNGEE. DNA of the CDR3: TGTGCCAGCAGCGGCAGGGATACGCAGTATTTT. This gives the protein CASSGRDTQYF.

In its sample, this clone was seen once. The CDR3 region is CASSLAGSSGNTIYF. The CDR3 nucleotides read TGTGCCAGCAGCTTGGCGGGTTCCTCTGGAAACACCATATATTTT. The rearrangement links TRBV5-4 to TRBJ1-3; D unresolved. The CDR3 sequence is 15 residues long. With 0 bases removed from V and 0 bases from J, the gap between germline ends came to 7 bases. Germline V lookup: CDR1 SGHNT, CDR2 YYREEE (reference sequence).

The chain carries TRBV9 and TRBJ1-1, with D hard to call. Trimming removed 0 bases from V and 1 base from J, with 16 bases in between. The CDR3 is 17 amino acids. Germline CDR1 and CDR2: SGDLS and YYNGEE. CDR3 sequence reads: CASSVGGGYGANTEAFF. For the CDR3, the DNA is TGTGCCAGCAGCGTAGGGGGAGGGTACGGAGCGAACACTGAAGCTTTCTTT.

This chain links TRBV29-1 with TRBJ2-5, with unresolved D. Germline loops: CDR1 SQVTM, CDR2 ANQGSEA. V lost 4 bases to trimming and J lost 2 bases, with 8 bases between them. The CDR3 is made up of 12 amino acids. CDR3 bases: TGCAGCGTTGGCCCGGCGCAAGAGACCCAGTACTTC. Its translation: CSVGPAQETQYF.

V usage is TRBV19 and J usage is TRBJ2-5; maybe TRBD1 (5 bases). The CDR3 is made up of 11 amino acids. The germline V gene has CDR1 LNHDA and CDR2 SQIVND (reference sequence). Here the CDR3 DNA reads TGTGGCTCCAGGGCTGGAGAGACCCAGTACTTC. It encodes CGSRAGETQYF.

V usage is TRBV5-6 and J usage is TRBJ1-3; 7 bases fit TRBD1. J was trimmed by 2 bases and V by 0 bases; bases with no gene match: 2. The CDR3 runs 15 residues. CDR1 is SGHDT, CDR2 YYEEEE, per germline. CDR3 in DNA: TGTGCCAGCAGCTTGGACACAGGGGCTGGAAACACCATATATTTT. Its protein is CASSLDTGAGNTIYF.

The chain carries TRBV7-8 and TRBJ2-3; 7 bases align to TRBD2. The CDR3 loop spans 18 amino acids. V dropped 2 bases and J dropped 4; count of bases not matched to a gene: 15. Per the germline V gene, CDR1 is SGHVS and CDR2 is FQNEAQ. Here the CDR3 DNA reads TGTGCCAGCAGCTTAACGGGAGCGGGACTTCGCAGTGCAGATACGCAGTATTTT. Protein: CASSLTGAGLRSADTQYF. Complete variable domain (other parts from reference TRBV7-8 and TRBJ2-3): GAGVSQSPRYKVAKRGQDVALRCDPISGHVSLFWYQQALGQGPEFLTYFQNEAQLDKSGLPSDRFFAERPEGSVSTLKIQRTQQEDSAVYLCASSLTGAGLRSADTQYFGPGTRLTVL.

This rearrangement joins TRBV6-5 to TRBJ2-7, with TRBD1 as a possible D gene (6 bases). The CDR3 extends over 14 amino acids. V was pared by 5 bases and J by 0 bases, with 11 bases between. Germline CDR1 and CDR2: MNHEY and SVGAGI. The CDR3 DNA reads as TGTGCCAGCAGTGGCGTCAGGGGCTCCTACGAGCAGTACTTC. This sequence encodes CASSGVRGSYEQYF.

This clone was seen just once. V usage is TRBV11-2 and J usage is TRBJ2-7, with 10 bases matching TRBD1. Trimming cost V 5 bases and J 4 bases; bases outside gene matches: 2. This CDR3 region has 13 residues. CDR1 and CDR2 (germline): SGHAT, FQNNGV. The CDR3 DNA follows: TGTGCCAGCAGCCGGGACAGGGGTTACGAGCAGTACTTC. Amino acids: CASSRDRGYEQYF.

V gene TRBV9 combines with J gene TRBJ1-1; D unclear. Germline CDR1 and CDR2: SGDLS and YYNGEE. The CDR3 length is 13 residues. The V gene lost 2 bases and the J gene lost 8 bases, with 13 bases spanning the gap. CDR3 sequence: CASSVLGSGEAFF. In nucleotides, the CDR3 is TGTGCCAGCAGCGTCCTAGGTAGTGGGGAAGCTTTCTTT.

By share of the sample, this clone is medium-sized. The chain is built from TRBV4-1 and TRBJ2-5, with a weak D call TRBD2 (7 bases). There are 15 residues in the CDR3. Germline lookup yields CDR1 MGHRA and CDR2 YSYEKL. Trimming cost V 2 bases and J 5 bases, with 15 bases left between them. In DNA, the CDR3 is TGCGCCAGCAGCCAAAGGGAGGGGGGTTTGGAGACCCAGTACTTC. Amino acids: CASSQREGGLETQYF.

The V call is TRBV6-5, the J call TRBJ1-1; D is undetermined. This CDR3 is 15 amino acids long. Trimming shortened V by 2 bases and J by 1 base, and 11 bases separated the two germline ends. CDR1 MNHEY and CDR2 SVGAGI come from the germline V gene. The CDR3 DNA sequence: TGTGCCAGCAGTTACGCCTTGTGGGGGAACACTGAAGCTTTCTTT. Its translation: CASSYALWGNTEAFF.